This T cell receptor (beta chain) came from a study of vaccination and CD4 T cells after COVID-19. Study-level results: A nonsignificant median increase from approximately 21 to 40 SARS-CoV-2-reactive clonotypes was observed.

The Oncomine TCR Beta short-read assay sequenced DNA from cultured CD4+ T cells. Genomic DNA from cultured CD4+ T cells was extracted. TCRdb recomputed calls from the PCR reads with MiXCR, one row per CDR3 protein. The data show some 10,000 distinct CDR3 sequences, with about 35% seen just once and less than 9% held by the top ten. Notes on this clonotype: Its antigen is currently unknown.

Regarding treatment: roughly ten-day PBMC culture with coronavirus spike peptide pools or control peptides (ViraFEST assay). Before the COVID-19 pandemic (2011-2018), CD4+ T cells were obtained from the unexposed donor. With fresh IL-2 medium, half the medium was replaced on days 3 and 7. Germline V lookup: CDR1 SGHVS, CDR2 FNYEAQ. Trimming cost V 1 base and J 11 bases, with 15 bases left between them. This CDR3 has 13 amino acids. Sequenced: CD4+ T cells from blood, cultured in vitro. The TCR was taken from a human donor in good health. The gene calls are TRBV7-6 and TRBJ2-7, with D possibly TRBD2 on 6 matching bases. The CDR3 DNA follows: TGTGCCAGCAGCTTAGGAGAGGGAGGCAGTAAGTACTTC. Translation gives CASSLGEGGSKYF.